This T cell receptor beta chain was identified during a study of PD-L1 blockade in urothelial cancer. Across the whole study: Reported median T cell count for blood samples was around 140,000.

Sequencing used immunoSEQ multiplex PCR; TCRdb keeps in-frame clones, though not all of them. The sample records 55,000 to 85,000 clones, roughly 84% being singletons. The CDR3 consists of 14 residues. The V end was cut by 5 bases, the J end by 4 bases, with 11 bases between. Germline CDR1 reads LNHDA; CDR2 reads SQIVND (reference sequence). Described time point: pretreatment peripheral blood. V usage is TRBV19 and J usage is TRBJ2-2, with TRBD1 as a possible D gene (5 bases). The material was PBMCs, obtained around atezolizumab (anti-PD-L1) treatment. This TCR came from an older woman with urothelial cancer. The CDR3 loop reads CASSQGPSTGELFF. The CDR3 DNA reads as TGTGCCAGTAGTCAGGGCCCTAGCACCGGGGAGCTGTTTTTT. Filled out from reference TRBV19 and TRBJ2-2, the complete variable domain reads DGGITQSPKYLFRKEGQNVTLSCEQNLNHDAMYWYRQDPGQGLRLIYYSQIVNDFQKGDIAEGYSVSREKKESFPLTVTSAQKNPTAFYLCASSQGPSTGELFFGEGSRLTVL.